This T cell receptor (beta chain) was observed in a study of regulatory T cells in long-lasting Graves disease. The sample's time point: newly diagnosed GD, antithyroid drugs for less than 3 months. RNA isolated from PBMCs was used to make the TCR library. The TCR beta library used iRepertoire HTBI primers with Arm-PCR amplification of CDR3. One entry per CDR3 protein, called by TCRdb with MiXCR from the multiplex PCR reads. This table has around 250,000 distinct CDR3 sequences, roughly 18% appearing once. There are many counts of this clonotype. V trimming: 7 bases; J trimming: 6 bases; junction bases outside the gene matches: 6. The CDR3 is made up of 14 amino acids. Germline V CDR1 and CDR2: SGHTA, FQGNSA. A further study also used this sample, focusing on T cells in Graves' hyperthyroidism and ophthalmopathy.

Specimen: peripheral blood mononuclear cells (PBMCs), collected at new diagnosis, from a patient treated with antithyroid drugs. The chain recombines TRBV7-2 with TRBJ1-4; 9 bases fit TRBD1. This TCR derives from a woman aged 30 to 39 with Graves disease. DNA of the CDR3: TGTGCCAGCACCTCGGGACAGGGTTATGAAAAACTGTTTTTT. Translation gives CASTSGQGYEKLFF. The whole variable domain, filled in from reference TRBV7-2 and TRBJ1-4, reads GAGVSQSPSNKVTEKGKDVELRCDPISGHTALYWYRQSLGQGLEFLIYFQGNSAPDKSGLPSDRFSAERTGGSVSTLTIQRTQQEDSAVYLCASTSGQGYEKLFFGSGTQLSVL.